This T cell receptor (beta chain) was captured in a study of CXCR3-negative and CXCR3-positive naive CD8 T cells. Findings and limits, study-wide: CXCR3-positive naive cells carried more hydrophobic TRB CDR3s than CXCR3-negative ones. Memory CD8+ T cell repertoires were far less diverse than both naive subsets. Whereas memory cells differed, naive CXCR3-negative and CXCR3-positive cells shared similar TRBV-TRBJ usage.

Remarks on this clonotype: Its antigen remains unknown.

UMI-labeled TRB cDNA libraries were prepared by 5' RACE. TCRdb processed the 5' RACE reads again and assigns one entry to each CDR3 protein, with no DNA. Recorded for this sample: 41,000 or so distinct CDR3 sequences. Germline V gives CDR1 SGHTA, CDR2 FQGTGA. This CDR3 is built from 16 residues. CD45RO-CCR7+CD27+CD95- was the phenotype of naive CD8+ T cells. Sequenced material: naive CXCR3- CD8+ T cells from blood. Subset described: CD45RO-CCR7+CD27+CD95- naive CD8+ T cells lacking CXCR3 (TNR3-). This clonotype was obtained from a human donor in good health. Some clones in this sample may be carry-over from other donors' samples. V and J are TRBV7-3 and TRBJ2-1; checking the TCRdb D call of TRBD1 is not possible without DNA. The CDR3 sequence is CASSLGRGGLYNEQFF.